Listed here is a single T cell receptor beta chain. This entry belongs to a study of control samples from healthy donors and cancer patients. This CDR3 is built from 16 residues. Germline V gene sequence: CDR1 MNHEY, CDR2 SVGEGT. V shed 0 bases and J shed 2 bases, with 13 bases lying between them. Repertoires were generated with immunoSEQ multiplex PCR, while TCRdb's copy carries only in-frame clones and drops some. The sample includes some 130,000 clones, 75% to 95% of them seen just once. The sample consisted of blood. This rearrangement joins TRBV6-2 or TRBV6-3 to TRBJ1-2; D is undetermined. The receptor was derived from a middle-aged man in good health. Here the CDR3 reads CASSYSTRAPNYGYTF. The CDR3 DNA follows: TGTGCCAGCAGTTACTCGACGCGAGCTCCCAACTATGGCTACACCTTC.